In this sample, the clone carrying this T cell receptor (gamma chain) is medium-sized. No antigen is known for it. The sample holds other DNA sequences that translate to the same CDR3. The sorted cells were CD3+ Vdelta1+ Vdelta2- thymocytes from alphabeta-depleted thymus. The data originate from a study of Vδ1+ human thymocytes. General study points: Unlike peripheral blood Vdelta1+ controls, thymic delta-chain sequences included roughly 22% Vdelta2 and few Vdelta3. Thymic TRG and TRD repertoires appeared highly polyclonal, with Gaussian CDR3 length distributions.

The germline V gene has CDR1 EGSTGY and CDR2 YDSYTSSV. This CDR3 contains 13 residues. V shed 0 bases and J 3 bases; nucleotides not matched to a gene: 2. Extracted RNA was reverse transcribed into cDNA. CDR3 amplicons came from multiplex PCR with pooled V-gene forward and constant-region reverse primers. TCRdb redid clone calling on the multiplex PCR reads using CATT. The sample consists of tens of thousands of gamma-chain clones, around 20% of them appearing once. The gene calls are TRGV4 and TRGJ1 or TRGJ2. The TCR was taken from a girl under three years old who had congenital heart surgery. The sample was Vdelta1+ gamma-delta thymocytes from the thymus. Subset specified: FACS-sorted CD3+ TCRalphabeta- TCRVdelta1+ TCRVdelta2- thymocytes. The CDR3 protein is CATWDGVYYKKLF. DNA for the CDR3: TGTGCCACCTGGGATGGGGTTTATTATAAGAAACTCTTT.